The clone carrying this T cell receptor beta chain was counted a few times. What it binds is not known. The CDR3 is 13 amino acids. Trimming took off 4 bases at V and 3 bases at J, with 10 bases between the two ends. CDR1 SGHKS and CDR2 YYEKEE come from the germline V gene (reference sequence). These data originate in a study of CD8 T cells in ankylosing spondylitis. One entry per CDR3 protein results from TCRdb running MiXCR on the 5' RACE reads. The sample shows over 600,000 distinct CDR3 sequences, about 20% of them seen only once. General observations from the study: Blood from ankylosing spondylitis patients appeared to carry a characteristic roughly 8-variant TCR beta motif.

Sequencing was performed on blood, either unsorted or a sorted T cell fraction (not recorded which). V usage is TRBV5-5 and J usage is TRBJ1-1; TRBD1 is a possible D gene (5 bases). The TCR originated in a male donor with ankylosing spondylitis. CDR3 protein: CASSRGGYTEAFF. CDR3 nucleotide sequence: TGTGCCAGCAGCCGGGGGGGTTACACTGAAGCTTTCTTT.